These 28 T cell receptor beta chains originate from one sample sequenced in a study of blood T cell repertoires in COVID-19. Profiling relied on immunoSEQ multiplex PCR, and the TCRdb table lists in-frame clones only, not all of them. The sample has 300,000 to 400,000 clones; around 90% are singletons. Material: peripheral blood. The receptors originated from a man in his fifties with active or convalescent COVID-19.

V usage is TRBV18 and J usage is TRBJ2-2, with no clear D. Germline CDR1 is KGHSH and CDR2 is LQKENI. The CDR3 extends over 18 amino acids. V lost 3 bases and J 0 bases, leaving 17 bases between the germline ends. The CDR3 protein is CASSPSLRYTSNTGELFF. CDR3 in DNA: TGTGCCAGCTCACCTTCCCTCCGGTATACCTCGAACACCGGGGAGCTGTTTTTT.

The chain combines TRBV6-4 with TRBJ2-1; 12 bases are shared with TRBD1. The germline gives CDR1 MRHNA, CDR2 SNTAGT. This CDR3 has 15 amino acids. The trim removed 5 bases at V and 9 bases at J, leaving 8 bases unmatched. The CDR3 loop is CASSPPGQGAVEQFF. The CDR3 nucleotides read TGTGCCAGCAGTCCACCGGGACAGGGGGCTGTTGAGCAGTTCTTC.

The chain carries TRBV20-1 and TRBJ1-2; D is perhaps TRBD1 (6 bases). Trimming removed 3 bases from V and 6 bases from J, with 11 bases in between. The CDR3 contains 12 residues. The V gene's germline CDR1 is DFQATT and CDR2 SNEGSKA (reference sequence). CDR3 nucleotide sequence: TGCAGTGCTAGTAGGGGGAAGGATGGCTACACCTTC. This gives the protein CSASRGKDGYTF.

This sequence joins TRBV5-4 and TRBJ2-2, with TRBD2 matching over 7 bases. The CDR3 totals 16 residues. V lost 4 bases and J lost 4; bases outside the gene matches: 10. Germline V lookup: CDR1 SGHNT, CDR2 YYREEE (reference sequence). The CDR3 DNA reads TGTGCCAGCAGCCCTATAGCGGGTCGAACCACCGGGGAGCTGTTTTTT. Protein sequence: CASSPIAGRTTGELFF.

This clone was seen only a few times. The chain joins TRBV6-5 to TRBJ1-2; a possible D gene is TRBD1 (5 bases). Looked up from germline, CDR1 is MNHEY and CDR2 is SVGAGI. Trimming stripped 7 bases from V and 5 bases from J, with 20 bases between. CDR3 length equals 15 residues. CDR3 residues: CASTAVGGEGYGYTF. CDR3 coding DNA: TGTGCCAGCACGGCGGTGGGAGGGGAAGGATATGGCTACACCTTC.

The chain is built from TRBV19 and TRBJ2-7; D is undetermined. The CDR3 is made up of 13 amino acids. Trimming took off 5 bases at V and 0 bases at J, with 8 bases between the two ends. Germline lookup yields CDR1 LNHDA and CDR2 SQIVND (reference sequence). CDR3 residues: CASSGGLSYEQYF. Written as DNA, the CDR3 is TGTGCCAGTAGTGGCGGCCTCTCCTACGAGCAGTACTTC.

V is TRBV11-2 and J is TRBJ2-5, with D uncertain. The CDR3 spans 14 residues. Per germline, CDR1 SGHAT and CDR2 FQNNGV. Trimming left V 1 base short and J 1 base short, with 7 bases between. CDR3 residues: CASSLGWAQETQYF. The DNA for the CDR3 is TGTGCCAGCAGCTTAGGATGGGCCCAAGAGACCCAGTACTTC.

The rearrangement joins TRBV28 to TRBJ2-7, with D maybe TRBD1 (5 bases). CDR3 size: 13 residues. The V and J ends lost 7 bases and 2 bases respectively, with 12 bases between them. Germline lookup yields CDR1 MDHEN and CDR2 SYDVKM. The CDR3 DNA is TGTGCCAGCACCCCAGACAGAACCTACGAGCAGTACTTC. This codes for CASTPDRTYEQYF.

This chain connects TRBV14 to TRBJ2-1; possibly TRBD1 for D (5 bases). Trimming shortened V by 1 base and J by 0 bases, and 7 bases separated the two germline ends. This CDR3 comprises 15 residues. CDR1 SGHDN and CDR2 FVKESK come from the germline V gene. CDR3 loop: CASSQGRGSYNEQFF. CDR3 coding DNA: TGTGCCAGCAGCCAAGGAAGGGGCTCCTACAATGAGCAGTTCTTC.

V and J are TRBV18 and TRBJ1-5; the match to TRBD1 covers 10 bases. The J segment lost 7 bases and the V segment lost 3 bases, leaving 6 bases of the junction unmatched. The CDR3 length is 15 residues. Per germline, CDR1 KGHSH and CDR2 LQKENI. The CDR3 sequence: CASSPTTGGTQPQHF. CDR3 coding DNA: TGTGCCAGCTCACCGACGACAGGGGGCACCCAGCCCCAGCATTTT.

The V call is TRBV28, the J call TRBJ1-2, with a possible D match to TRBD1 (6 bases). The CDR3 runs 13 residues. Germline assignment: CDR1 MDHEN and CDR2 SYDVKM. V lost 8 bases and J lost 5, with 15 bases in between. In nucleotides, the CDR3 is TGTGCCAGCCGAAAAGGGGGAACATATGGCTACACCTTC. This codes for CASRKGGTYGYTF.

This clone appeared once. The rearrangement uses TRBV29-1 and TRBJ1-4; possible D gene TRBD1, 6 bases. V lost 2 bases, J lost 8 bases, and 15 bases lay in between. Germline-derived CDR1 and CDR2 are SQVTM and ANQGSEA. The CDR3 is made up of 14 amino acids. The CDR3 spells CSVEWGAGREKLFF. As DNA, the CDR3 is TGCAGCGTTGAATGGGGGGCCGGGAGGGAAAAACTGTTTTTT. The variable domain in full, completed from reference TRBV29-1 and TRBJ1-4, reads SAVISQKPSRDICQRGTSLTIQCQVDSQVTMMFWYRQQPGQSLTLIATANQGSEATYESGFVIDKFPISRPNLTFSTLTVSNMSPEDSSIYLCSVEWGAGREKLFFGSGTQLSVL.

The chain combines TRBV19 with TRBJ1-4, with 9 bases matching TRBD1. There are 13 residues in the CDR3. With V trimmed by 6 bases and J by 6 bases, 2 bases remained unmatched. Germline CDR1 LNHDA, CDR2 SQIVND (reference sequence). The CDR3 coding sequence is TGTGCCAGTAGGGACAGGGGATATGAAAAACTGTTTTTT. Residues: CASRDRGYEKLFF.

V usage is TRBV6-2 or TRBV6-3 and J usage is TRBJ1-1; 8 bases are shared with TRBD1. The germline CDR1 and CDR2 sequences are MNHEY and SVGEGT. Germline trimming cut 0 bases from V and 1 base from J; bases unmatched to any gene: 4. The CDR3 runs 16 residues. This CDR3 reads CASSYSPDRANTEAFF. CDR3 in DNA: TGTGCCAGCAGTTACTCTCCGGACAGGGCGAACACTGAAGCTTTCTTT.

The chain recombines TRBV30 with TRBJ1-5; D uncertain. Trimming pared 2 bases from V and 0 bases from J, leaving 14 bases between. This CDR3 has 16 amino acids. The germline gives CDR1 GTSNPN, CDR2 SVGIG (reference sequence). The DNA for the CDR3 is TGTGCCTGGAGTAAGGAACAACTATATAGCAATCAGCCCCAGCATTTT. Protein: CAWSKEQLYSNQPQHF.

The chain carries TRBV18 and TRBJ2-5, with D perhaps TRBD2 (6 bases). V gave up 0 bases and J gave up 8 bases, with 13 bases separating them. The CDR3 is 14 amino acids. CDR1 KGHSH and CDR2 LQKENI come from the germline V gene. CDR3 bases: TGTGCCAGCTCACCACCCGGGACTCCGGGTACCCAGTACTTC. Translated: CASSPPGTPGTQYF.

The chain combines TRBV4-2 with TRBJ2-5, with D hard to call. Germline V gene sequence: CDR1 LGHNA, CDR2 YNFKEQ. This CDR3 region has 15 residues. V was cut by 0 bases and J by 4 bases, with 12 bases left in between. CDR3 sequence: CASSQDSLYGETQYF. For the CDR3, the DNA is TGTGCCAGCAGCCAAGATTCTCTCTACGGAGAGACCCAGTACTTC.

This chain joins TRBV19 and TRBJ1-1; 9 bases agree with TRBD1. V lost 4 bases, J lost 10 bases, and 7 bases stayed unmatched. The CDR3 length is 13 residues. CDR1 and CDR2 from the germline V gene are LNHDA and SQIVND (reference sequence). CDR3 in DNA: TGTGCCAGTAGTACGGGACAGGGCATGGCAGCTTTCTTT. This translates into CASSTGQGMAAFF.

This clone appeared a single time. V gene TRBV28 combines with J gene TRBJ1-1; D is possibly TRBD1 (5 bases). Germline assignment: CDR1 MDHEN and CDR2 SYDVKM. The CDR3 has 14 amino acids. V lost 3 bases and J lost 1, with 9 bases in between. The CDR3 region is CASSFGAANTEAFF. CDR3 DNA sequence: TGTGCCAGCAGTTTTGGGGCTGCGAACACTGAAGCTTTCTTT.

The chain links TRBV12-5 to TRBJ1-2; 8 bases match TRBD1. Germline values: CDR1 LGHNT, CDR2 FRNRAP. Trimming removed 5 bases from V and 4 bases from J; junction bases left unmatched: 9. The CDR3 loop spans 15 amino acids. The DNA for the CDR3 is TGTGCTAGTGGTCCATCCCGGACAGGGATCTATGGCTACACCTTC. Translated, it gives CASGPSRTGIYGYTF.

J is TRBJ1-4 and V is TRBV15, with 8 bases fitting TRBD1. V shed 0 bases and J 4 bases; nucleotides not matched to a gene: 1. The CDR3 covers 15 residues. Germline CDR1 is LNHNV and CDR2 is YYDKDF (reference sequence). In nucleotides, the CDR3 is TGTGCCACCAGCAGAGACGGACAGGGTAATGAAAAACTGTTTTTT. Its translation is CATSRDGQGNEKLFF. Filled out from reference TRBV15 and TRBJ1-4, the complete variable domain reads DAMVIQNPRYQVTQFGKPVTLSCSQTLNHNVMYWYQQKSSQAPKLLFHYYDKDFNNEADTPDNFQSRRPNTSFCFLDIRSPGLGDTAMYLCATSRDGQGNEKLFFGSGTQLSVL.

This clone was recorded only once. V gene TRBV15 combines with J gene TRBJ2-1, with a possible D match to TRBD1 (6 bases). Germline V CDR1 and CDR2: LNHNV, YYDKDF (reference sequence). The CDR3 runs 15 residues. Trimming shortened V by 3 bases and J by 5 bases, and 14 bases separated the two germline ends. DNA for the CDR3: TGTGCCACCAGCAGTGAGGACAGAGGGGACAATGAGCAGTTCTTC. Protein sequence: CATSSEDRGDNEQFF. Using reference TRBV15 and TRBJ2-1 for the parts outside the CDR3, the full variable domain is DAMVIQNPRYQVTQFGKPVTLSCSQTLNHNVMYWYQQKSSQAPKLLFHYYDKDFNNEADTPDNFQSRRPNTSFCFLDIRSPGLGDTAMYLCATSSEDRGDNEQFFGPGTRLTVL.

The J gene is TRBJ1-3, the V gene TRBV30; TRBD1 might be the D (5 bases). Germline assignment: CDR1 GTSNPN and CDR2 SVGIG (reference sequence). Trimming stripped 4 bases from V and 3 bases from J, with 10 bases between. The CDR3 length is 13 residues. As DNA, the CDR3 is TGTGCCTGGAACCAGGGTAATGGAAACACCATATATTTT. Its translation is CAWNQGNGNTIYF.

This rearrangement joins TRBV18 to TRBJ2-3; a possible D gene is TRBD2 (6 bases). Germline assignment: CDR1 KGHSH and CDR2 LQKENI. The V end was cut by 0 bases, the J end by 6 bases, with 13 bases between. This CDR3 has 15 residues. This chain's CDR3 is CASSPPEAGSDTQYF. The CDR3 nucleotides read TGTGCCAGCTCACCACCGGAAGCGGGTTCGGATACGCAGTATTTT.

The rearrangement links TRBV7-9 to TRBJ1-3; weak D call: TRBD1 (5 bases). The germline V gene has CDR1 SEHNR and CDR2 FQNEAQ (reference sequence). The CDR3 loop spans 13 amino acids. Trimming cost V 3 bases and J 7 bases, with 10 bases left between them. The CDR3 protein is CASSLMGGNTIYF. CDR3 bases: TGTGCCAGCAGCTTGATGGGGGGGAACACCATATATTTT.

This clone was seen just once. The CDR3 bases are TGCGCCAGCACCCCCAGGTCTGGGACACCGAACACTGAAGCTTTCTTT. This sequence encodes CASTPRSGTPNTEAFF. This sequence joins TRBV4-1 and TRBJ1-1; D is possibly TRBD1 (6 bases). The CDR3 has 16 residues. Looked up from germline, CDR1 is MGHRA and CDR2 is YSYEKL. Trimming stripped 7 bases from V and 1 base from J, with 19 bases between.

This chain connects TRBV6-5 to TRBJ2-7; weak D call: TRBD1 (5 bases). The V and J ends lost 6 bases and 3 bases respectively, with 18 bases between them. Per the germline V gene, CDR1 is MNHEY and CDR2 is SVGAGI. The CDR3 spans 15 residues. This CDR3 reads CASRRWGQGVYEQYF. Here the CDR3 DNA reads TGTGCCAGCAGGCGGTGGGGTCAAGGGGTCTACGAGCAGTACTTC.

V is TRBV12-3 or TRBV12-4 and J is TRBJ2-1, with TRBD2 matching over 10 bases. This CDR3 spans 13 amino acids. Germline trimming cut 7 bases from V and 9 bases from J; bases unmatched to any gene: 6. The DNA of the CDR3 is TGTGCCAGCACCTTGGGGACTAGCGTTGAGCAGTTCTTC. This encodes CASTLGTSVEQFF.